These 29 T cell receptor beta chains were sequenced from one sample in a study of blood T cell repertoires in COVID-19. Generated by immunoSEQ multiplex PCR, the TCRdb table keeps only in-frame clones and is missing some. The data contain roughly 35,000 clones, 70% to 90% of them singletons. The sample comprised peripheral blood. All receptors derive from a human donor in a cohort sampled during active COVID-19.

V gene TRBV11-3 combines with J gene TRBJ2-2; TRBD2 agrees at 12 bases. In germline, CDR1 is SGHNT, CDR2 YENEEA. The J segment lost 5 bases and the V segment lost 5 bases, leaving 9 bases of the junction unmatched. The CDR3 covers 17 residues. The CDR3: CASSHPLAGGQTGELFF. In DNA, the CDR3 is TGTGCCAGCAGCCACCCCCTAGCGGGGGGGCAGACCGGGGAGCTGTTTTTT.

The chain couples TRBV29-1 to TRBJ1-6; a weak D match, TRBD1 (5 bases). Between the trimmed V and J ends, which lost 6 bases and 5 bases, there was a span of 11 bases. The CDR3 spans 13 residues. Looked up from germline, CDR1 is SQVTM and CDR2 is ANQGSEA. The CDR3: CSVAGSNNSPLHF. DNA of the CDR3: TGCAGCGTCGCAGGGTCTAATAATTCACCCCTCCACTTT.

CDR3 loop: CASNWDRGRETQYF. CDR3 bases: TGTGCCAGCAACTGGGACAGGGGGCGGGAGACCCAGTACTTC. The chain is built from TRBV6-5 and TRBJ2-5, with 12 bases identical to TRBD1. The CDR3 loop spans 14 amino acids. Per the germline V gene, CDR1 is MNHEY and CDR2 is SVGAGI. Trimming removed 7 bases from V and 5 bases from J; junction bases left unmatched: 5.

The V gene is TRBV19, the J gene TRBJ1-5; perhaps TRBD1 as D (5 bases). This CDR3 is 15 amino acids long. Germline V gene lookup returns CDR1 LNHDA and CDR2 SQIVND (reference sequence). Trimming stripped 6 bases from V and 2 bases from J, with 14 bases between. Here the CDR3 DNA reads TGTGCCAGTAGAGCAGGGAAGAGTGGCAATCAGCCCCAGCATTTT. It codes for CASRAGKSGNQPQHF.

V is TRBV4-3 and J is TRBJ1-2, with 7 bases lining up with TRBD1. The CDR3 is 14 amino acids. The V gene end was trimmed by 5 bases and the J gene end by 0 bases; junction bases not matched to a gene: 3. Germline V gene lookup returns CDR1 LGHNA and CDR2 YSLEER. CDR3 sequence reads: CASSVQGANYGYTF. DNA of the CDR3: TGCGCCAGCAGCGTCCAGGGGGCTAACTATGGCTACACCTTC.

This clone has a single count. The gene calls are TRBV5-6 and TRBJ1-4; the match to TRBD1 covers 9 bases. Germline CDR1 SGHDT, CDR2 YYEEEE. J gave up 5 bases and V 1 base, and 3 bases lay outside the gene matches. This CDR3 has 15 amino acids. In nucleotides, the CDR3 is TGTGCCAGCAGCTTGCGGGGACAGGGAAATGAAAAACTGTTTTTT. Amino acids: CASSLRGQGNEKLFF.

Written as DNA, the CDR3 is TGTGCCAGTACCGAGGAGGGGACAGGGGCCTACAATGAGCAGTTCTTC. Amino acid sequence: CASTEEGTGAYNEQFF. The chain links TRBV19 to TRBJ2-1; TRBD1 matches 10 bases. CDR1 is LNHDA, CDR2 SQIVND, per germline (reference sequence). V lost 7 bases and J lost 2; bases outside the gene matches: 8. This CDR3 region has 16 residues. Drawing the rest from reference TRBV19 and TRBJ2-1, the complete variable domain is DGGITQSPKYLFRKEGQNVTLSCEQNLNHDAMYWYRQDPGQGLRLIYYSQIVNDFQKGDIAEGYSVSREKKESFPLTVTSAQKNPTAFYLCASTEEGTGAYNEQFFGPGTRLTVL.

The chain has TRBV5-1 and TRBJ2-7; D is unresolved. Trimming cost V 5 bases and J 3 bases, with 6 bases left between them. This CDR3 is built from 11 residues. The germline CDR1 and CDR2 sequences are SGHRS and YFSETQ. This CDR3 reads CASRADYEQYF. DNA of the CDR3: TGCGCCAGCAGGGCGGACTACGAGCAGTACTTC. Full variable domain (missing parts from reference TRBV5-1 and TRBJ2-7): KAGVTQTPRYLIKTRGQQVTLSCSPISGHRSVSWYQQTPGQGLQFLFEYFSETQRNKGNFPGRFSGRQFSNSRSEMNVSTLELGDSALYLCASRADYEQYFGPGTRLTVT.

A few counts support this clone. CDR3 bases: TGTGCCAGCAGCCAAGAACTAGCTGTTGTCTCCGGGGAGCTGTTTTTT. As protein: CASSQELAVVSGELFF. The chain couples TRBV4-2 to TRBJ2-2; TRBD2 is a possible D gene (6 bases). The CDR3 loop spans 16 amino acids. CDR1 LGHNA and CDR2 YNFKEQ come from the germline V gene. Trimming removed 0 bases at V and 6 bases at J, with 14 bases between.

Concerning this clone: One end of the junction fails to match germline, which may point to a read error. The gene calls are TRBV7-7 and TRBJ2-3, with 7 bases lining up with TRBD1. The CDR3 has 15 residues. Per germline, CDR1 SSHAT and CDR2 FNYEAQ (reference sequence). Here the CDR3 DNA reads TGTGCTAGCAGCTTAGCCAGGGGGACCGCAGATACGCAGTATTTT. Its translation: CASSLARGTADTQYF.

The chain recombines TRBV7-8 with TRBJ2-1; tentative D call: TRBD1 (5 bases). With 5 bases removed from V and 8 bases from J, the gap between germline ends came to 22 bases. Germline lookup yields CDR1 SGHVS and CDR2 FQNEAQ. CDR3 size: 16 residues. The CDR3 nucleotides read TGTGCCAGCAGCCATGGGGCCTCATTACCCTTCGATGAGCAGTTCTTC. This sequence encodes CASSHGASLPFDEQFF.

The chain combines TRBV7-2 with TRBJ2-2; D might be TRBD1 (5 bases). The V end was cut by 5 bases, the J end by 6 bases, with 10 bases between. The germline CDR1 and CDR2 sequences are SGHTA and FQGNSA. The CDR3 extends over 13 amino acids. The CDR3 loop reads CASSKRQSGELFF. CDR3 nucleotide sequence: TGTGCCAGCAGCAAAAGACAGTCCGGGGAGCTGTTTTTT.

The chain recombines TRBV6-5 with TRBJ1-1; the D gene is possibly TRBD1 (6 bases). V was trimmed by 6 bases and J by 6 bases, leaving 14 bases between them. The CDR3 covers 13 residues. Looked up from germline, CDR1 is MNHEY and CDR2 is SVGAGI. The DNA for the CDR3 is TGTGCCAGCAGAGTCGGGACATCTCCTGAAGCTTTCTTT. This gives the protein CASRVGTSPEAFF.

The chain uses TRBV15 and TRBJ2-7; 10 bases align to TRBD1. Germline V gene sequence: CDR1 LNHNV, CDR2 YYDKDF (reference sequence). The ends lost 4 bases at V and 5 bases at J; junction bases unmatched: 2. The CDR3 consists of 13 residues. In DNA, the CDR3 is TGTGCCACCAGCAAAGGACAGGGGGACGAGCAGTACTTC. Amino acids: CATSKGQGDEQYF.

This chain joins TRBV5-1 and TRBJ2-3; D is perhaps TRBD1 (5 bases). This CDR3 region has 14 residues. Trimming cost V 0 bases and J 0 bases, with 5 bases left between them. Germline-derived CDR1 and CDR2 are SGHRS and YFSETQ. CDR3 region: CASSLGQSTDTQYF. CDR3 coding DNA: TGCGCCAGCAGCTTGGGACAGAGCACAGATACGCAGTATTTT.

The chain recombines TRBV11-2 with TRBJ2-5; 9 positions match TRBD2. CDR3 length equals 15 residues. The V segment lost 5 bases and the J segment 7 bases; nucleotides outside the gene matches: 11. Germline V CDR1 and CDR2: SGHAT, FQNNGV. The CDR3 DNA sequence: TGTGCCAGCAGCATTGGGCGAGCGGGGGGAGGGACCCAGTACTTC. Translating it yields CASSIGRAGGGTQYF.

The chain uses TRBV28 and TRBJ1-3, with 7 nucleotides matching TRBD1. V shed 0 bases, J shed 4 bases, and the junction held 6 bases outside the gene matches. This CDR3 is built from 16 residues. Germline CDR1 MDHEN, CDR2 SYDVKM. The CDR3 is CASSLWGLGQGNTIYF. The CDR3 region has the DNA TGTGCCAGCAGTTTATGGGGTCTGGGACAGGGAAACACCATATATTTT.

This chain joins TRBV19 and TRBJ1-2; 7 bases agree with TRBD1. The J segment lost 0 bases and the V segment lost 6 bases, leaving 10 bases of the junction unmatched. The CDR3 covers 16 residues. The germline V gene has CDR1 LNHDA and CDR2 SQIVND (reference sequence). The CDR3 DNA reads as TGTGCCAGTAGCCCTGATAACAGGGGAGCTAACTATGGCTACACCTTC. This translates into CASSPDNRGANYGYTF.

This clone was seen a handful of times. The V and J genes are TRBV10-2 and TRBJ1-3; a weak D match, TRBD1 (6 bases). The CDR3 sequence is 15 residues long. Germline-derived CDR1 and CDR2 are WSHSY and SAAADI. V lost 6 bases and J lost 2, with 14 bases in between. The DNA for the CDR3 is TGCGCCAGCAGGTCGGACAGTCCGACTGGAAACACCATATATTTT. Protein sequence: CASRSDSPTGNTIYF.

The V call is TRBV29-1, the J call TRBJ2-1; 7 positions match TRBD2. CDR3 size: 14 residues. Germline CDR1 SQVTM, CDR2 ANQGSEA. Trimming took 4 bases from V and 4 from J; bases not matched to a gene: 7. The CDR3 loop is CSVGRLAVYNEQFF. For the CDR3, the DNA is TGCAGCGTTGGGCGGCTAGCGGTTTACAATGAGCAGTTCTTC.

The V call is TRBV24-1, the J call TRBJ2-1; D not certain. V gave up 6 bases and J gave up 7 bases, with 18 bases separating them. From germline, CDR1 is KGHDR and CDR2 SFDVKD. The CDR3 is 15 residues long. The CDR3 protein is CATSSLTKERNEQFF. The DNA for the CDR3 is TGTGCCACCAGTAGCCTGACAAAAGAAAGGAATGAGCAGTTCTTC.

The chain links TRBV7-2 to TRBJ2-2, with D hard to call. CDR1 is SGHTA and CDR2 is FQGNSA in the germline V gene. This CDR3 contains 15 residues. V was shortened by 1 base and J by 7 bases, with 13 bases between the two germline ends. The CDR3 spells CASSLVRDRGGELFF. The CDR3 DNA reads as TGTGCCAGCAGCTTAGTCCGAGACCGCGGCGGGGAGCTGTTTTTT.

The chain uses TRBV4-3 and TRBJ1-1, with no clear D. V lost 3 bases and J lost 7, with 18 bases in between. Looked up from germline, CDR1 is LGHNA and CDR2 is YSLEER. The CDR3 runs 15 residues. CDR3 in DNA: TGCGCCAGCAGCCAGACCTTACTAGGTGGCGGTGAAGCTTTCTTT. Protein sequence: CASSQTLLGGGEAFF.

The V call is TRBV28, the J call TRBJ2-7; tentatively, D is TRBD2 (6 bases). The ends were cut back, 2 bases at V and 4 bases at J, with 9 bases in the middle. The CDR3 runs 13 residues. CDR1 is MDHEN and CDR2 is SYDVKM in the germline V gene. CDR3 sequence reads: CASSLGGRYEQYF. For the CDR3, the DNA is TGTGCCAGCAGTTTAGGAGGGAGGTACGAGCAGTACTTC.

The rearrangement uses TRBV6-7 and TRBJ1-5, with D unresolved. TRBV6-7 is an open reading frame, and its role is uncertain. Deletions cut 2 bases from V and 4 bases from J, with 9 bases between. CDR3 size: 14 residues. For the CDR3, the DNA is TGTGCCAGCAGTTACCCCCAGACAAATCAGCCCCAGCATTTT. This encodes CASSYPQTNQPQHF.

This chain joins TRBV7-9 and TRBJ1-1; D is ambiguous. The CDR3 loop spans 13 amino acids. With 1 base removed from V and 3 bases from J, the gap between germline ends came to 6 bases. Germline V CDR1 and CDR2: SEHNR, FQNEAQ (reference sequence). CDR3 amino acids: CASSLVVDTEAFF. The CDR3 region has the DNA TGTGCCAGCAGCTTAGTAGTAGACACTGAAGCTTTCTTT.

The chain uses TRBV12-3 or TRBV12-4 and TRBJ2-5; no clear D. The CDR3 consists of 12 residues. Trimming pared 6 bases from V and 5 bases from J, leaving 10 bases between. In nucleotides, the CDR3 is TGTGCCAGCAGCCCTCGCCGGGAGACCCAGTACTTC. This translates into CASSPRRETQYF.

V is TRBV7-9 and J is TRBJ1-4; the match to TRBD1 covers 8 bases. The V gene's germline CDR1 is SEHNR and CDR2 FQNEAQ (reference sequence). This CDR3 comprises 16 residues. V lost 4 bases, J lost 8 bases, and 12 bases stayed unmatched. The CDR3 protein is CASSSPRQGRGEKLFF. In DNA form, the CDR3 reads TGTGCCAGCAGCTCACCTAGACAGGGGCGAGGGGAAAAACTGTTTTTT.

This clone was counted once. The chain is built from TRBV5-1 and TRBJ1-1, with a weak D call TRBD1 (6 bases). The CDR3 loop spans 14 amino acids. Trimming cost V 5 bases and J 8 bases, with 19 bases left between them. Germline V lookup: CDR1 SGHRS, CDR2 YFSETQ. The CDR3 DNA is TGCGCCAGCAGACGAATGACAGGAAGTCCGGAAGCTTTCTTT. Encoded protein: CASRRMTGSPEAFF.